The rows below give T cell receptor beta chains drawn from one sample of a study of CD8+CD57+ T cells in acquired aplastic anemia. TCRdb analysed the reads with MiXCR anew, one entry per CDR3 protein. The sample has 400,000 to 450,000 distinct CDR3 sequences; under 80% are singletons. Input material: sorted CD4+, CD8+, or CD8+CD57+ T cells (not recorded which) from PBMCs. All receptors derive from a human donor in good health, serving as a control. Both conserved end residues are part of each CDR3. The order of the fields is CDR3 protein, CDR3 DNA, J gene, D gene, V gene, clone size. D genes are given only for firm matches. For some rows the clone size is stated as once, few or many, or as a class when expanded; others skip it.

cdr3_aa: CASSVSALANTEAFF
cdr3_nt: TGTGCCAGCAGCGTGTCCGCTCTGGCAAACACTGAGGCTTTCTTT
j_call: TRBJ1-1
d_call: .
v_call: TRBV7-2
clone_size: .

cdr3_aa: CSASDSNNSPEAFF
cdr3_nt: TGCAGTGCTTCAGACAGCAATAATTCCCCTGAAGCTTTCTTT
j_call: TRBJ1-1
d_call: .
v_call: TRBV20-1
clone_size: .

cdr3_aa: CASSVARTIRTDTFF
cdr3_nt: TGTGCCAGCAGCGTGGCACGGACTATTCGAACTGATACGTTCTTT
j_call: TRBJ1-1
d_call: .
v_call: TRBV7-2
clone_size: .

cdr3_aa: CASSLPGPGEQYF
cdr3_nt: TGTGCCAGCAGTTTGCCAGGGCCGGGGGAGCAGTACTTC
j_call: TRBJ2-7
d_call: .
v_call: TRBV2
clone_size: .

cdr3_aa: CSVGGLNAGQPQYF
cdr3_nt: TGCAGCGTCGGGGGATTAAACGCAGGTCAGCCCCAGTATTTT
j_call: TRBJ2-3
d_call: .
v_call: TRBV29-1
clone_size: once

cdr3_aa: CATSDGTGRYGYTF
cdr3_nt: TGTGCCACCAGTGATGGGACAGGTCGGTATGGCTACACCTTC
j_call: TRBJ1-2
d_call: TRBD1
v_call: TRBV24-1
clone_size: .

cdr3_aa: CASNRGPRRTEDYF
cdr3_nt: TGTGCCAGCAACAGGGGCCCAAGGCGCACTGAAGATTATTTT
j_call: TRBJ2-3
d_call: TRBD1
v_call: TRBV9
clone_size: .

cdr3_aa: CASSAGGGATQPQHF
cdr3_nt: TGTGCCAGCAGTGCTGGAGGGGGCGCTACCCAGCCCCAGCATTTT
j_call: TRBJ1-5
d_call: TRBD1
v_call: TRBV9
clone_size: once

cdr3_aa: CASSLTGNGSPLHF
cdr3_nt: TGTGCCAGCAGCCTTACAGGGAATGGGTCACCCCTCCACTTT
j_call: TRBJ1-6
d_call: .
v_call: TRBV7-2
clone_size: .

cdr3_aa: CASSLGVQGVTEAFF
cdr3_nt: TGCGCCAGCAGCTTGGGTGTCCAGGGGGTCACTGAAGCTTTCTTT
j_call: TRBJ1-1
d_call: TRBD1
v_call: TRBV5-1
clone_size: .

cdr3_aa: CASSPQQGSTDTQYF
cdr3_nt: TGTGCCAGCAGCCCACAACAAGGGAGCACAGATACGCAGTATTTT
j_call: TRBJ2-3
d_call: .
v_call: TRBV7-6
clone_size: .

cdr3_aa: CASSPTPNRSANSPLHF
cdr3_nt: TGTGCCAGCAGCCCTACTCCTAACAGATCCGCTAATTCACCCCTCCACTTT
j_call: TRBJ1-6
d_call: .
v_call: TRBV9
clone_size: few

cdr3_aa: CSAPNKQGAQPQHF
cdr3_nt: TGCAGTGCTCCGAATAAACAGGGGGCACAGCCCCAGCATTTT
j_call: TRBJ1-5
d_call: TRBD1
v_call: TRBV20-1
clone_size: once

cdr3_aa: CASSASGQAGYEHF
cdr3_nt: TGTGCCAGCAGCGCCAGTGGGCAGGCTGGCTACGAGCATTTT
j_call: TRBJ1-5
d_call: .
v_call: TRBV9
clone_size: .

cdr3_aa: CASSRGSSLYEQYF
cdr3_nt: TGTGCCAGCAGCCGGGGGTCAAGTCTCTACGAGCAGTACTTC
j_call: TRBJ2-7
d_call: .
v_call: TRBV5-5
clone_size: .

cdr3_aa: CASNLGTGDGYTF
cdr3_nt: TGTGCCAGTAACTTAGGGACAGGGGACGGCTACACCTTT
j_call: TRBJ1-2
d_call: TRBD1
v_call: TRBV2
clone_size: .

cdr3_aa: CASSLQQGQDNSPHF
cdr3_nt: TGTGCCAGCAGCTTACAACAGGGTCAGGATAATTCACCCCACTTT
j_call: TRBJ1-6
d_call: .
v_call: TRBV7-2
clone_size: .

cdr3_aa: CASSLAPGTGQETQYF
cdr3_nt: TGCGCCAGCAGCCTGGCCCCTGGAACAGGCCAAGAGACCCAGTACTTC
j_call: TRBJ2-5
d_call: .
v_call: TRBV5-1
clone_size: once

cdr3_aa: CASSESYTEAFF
cdr3_nt: TGTGCCAGCAGTGAATCCTACACTGAAGCTTTCTTT
j_call: TRBJ1-1
d_call: .
v_call: TRBV25-1
clone_size: .

cdr3_aa: CASNLAGGHREQYF
cdr3_nt: TGCGCCAGCAATTTAGCGGGGGGGCATCGCGAGCAGTACTTC
j_call: TRBJ2-7
d_call: TRBD2
v_call: TRBV10-1
clone_size: few

cdr3_aa: CAIRGVAADNEQFF
cdr3_nt: TGTGCCATCAGGGGGGTAGCGGCCGACAATGAGCAGTTCTTC
j_call: TRBJ2-1
d_call: .
v_call: TRBV10-3
clone_size: many

cdr3_aa: CASSLPHRDTQYF
cdr3_nt: TGTGCCAGCAGCTTGCCTCATCGGGATACGCAGTATTTT
j_call: TRBJ2-3
d_call: .
v_call: TRBV7-2
clone_size: .

cdr3_aa: CASSRTRGLETQYF
cdr3_nt: TGTGCCAGCAGCCGAACTAGGGGTCTGGAGACCCAGTACTTC
j_call: TRBJ2-5
d_call: .
v_call: TRBV12-3/TRBV12-4
clone_size: .

cdr3_aa: CASGVEEDGYGHTF
cdr3_nt: TGTGCCAGCGGCGTAGAGGAGGACGGCTATGGCCACACCTTC
j_call: TRBJ1-2
d_call: .
v_call: TRBV9
clone_size: .

cdr3_aa: CASSEQGPNSPRHF
cdr3_nt: TGTGCCAGCAGTGAACAGGGTCCTAATTCGCCCCGCCACTTT
j_call: TRBJ1-6
d_call: .
v_call: TRBV7-8
clone_size: .

cdr3_aa: CASMVGGSNQPQHF
cdr3_nt: TGTGCCAGTATGGTTGGGGGAAGCAATCAGCCCCAGCATTTT
j_call: TRBJ1-5
d_call: .
v_call: TRBV19
clone_size: many

cdr3_aa: CASSRLSNSGANVLTF
cdr3_nt: TGTGCCAGCAGCAGACTCTCCAACTCTGGGGCCAACGTCCTGACTTTC
j_call: TRBJ2-6
d_call: .
v_call: TRBV2
clone_size: many

cdr3_aa: CASSLTGDGEETQYF
cdr3_nt: TGTGCCAGCAGCTTGACGGGGGATGGCGAAGAGACCCAGTACTTC
j_call: TRBJ2-5
d_call: .
v_call: TRBV11-2
clone_size: .

cdr3_aa: CASSEDMEAFF
cdr3_nt: TGTGCCAGCAGTGAAGATATGGAAGCTTTCTTT
j_call: TRBJ1-1
d_call: .
v_call: TRBV6-1
clone_size: many

cdr3_aa: CASSRDNAAGIDF
cdr3_nt: TGTGCCAGCAGCAGAGATAATGCGGCCGGGATAGATTTT
j_call: TRBJ1-3
d_call: .
v_call: TRBV11-2
clone_size: .

cdr3_aa: CASSPPLIVENTGELFF
cdr3_nt: TGTGCCAGTAGCCCTCCCCTCATCGTGGAGAACACCGGGGAGCTGTTTTTT
j_call: TRBJ2-2
d_call: .
v_call: TRBV19
clone_size: .